This T cell receptor (beta chain) was retrieved from a study of T cells after yellow fever vaccination. Whole-study context: With SMART-Seq v4 Ultra Low Input, the fractions containing low cell numbers were prepared. Study results and limitations: The booster response re-showed most primary clones: approximately 95% CD4, approximately 90% CD8. Contaminating bulk clonotypes could be abundant in FACS-sorted repertoires.

This clonotype was seen more than once but under ten times. As yet, its antigen is unknown. TCRdb processed the 5' RACE reads anew with MiXCR; each CDR3 protein has one entry. This table holds about 320,000 distinct CDR3 sequences, approximately 4.3% found once. There are 13 residues in the CDR3. Per the germline V gene, CDR1 is LNHNV and CDR2 is YYDKDF (reference sequence). The V and J ends lost 0 bases and 3 bases respectively, with 5 bases between them. The receptor was isolated from a man between 18 and 35 years old who received the YFV17D yellow fever vaccine. The genes are TRBV15 and TRBJ1-2; D not certain. The starting material was PBMCs, obtained 15 days after the yellow fever booster vaccination. The CDR3 nucleotides are TGTGCCACCAGCAGAGAACACCACTATGGCTACACCTTC. Amino acid sequence: CATSREHHYGYTF.